A selection of T cell receptor beta chains follows, all from one sample in a study of PD-1 blockade in classical Hodgkin lymphoma. The table came from immunoSEQ multiplex PCR; TCRdb's copy has only in-frame clones and leaves some out. The data show 2,500 or so clones, roughly 70% seen once. The specimen comprised CD8+ T cells from blood, sampled before the fourth cycle of nivolumab. Every receptor here comes from a human donor with classical Hodgkin lymphoma. The CDR3 runs from the conserved cysteine through the conserved F or W. D genes are given only for firm matches. Some rows mark clone size as missing; the rest say once, few, many or name a class of expanded clone.

V gene,clone size,J gene,D gene,CDR3 protein,CDR3 DNA
TRBV4-3,once,TRBJ1-2,NA,CASSQAKGVYGYTF,TGCGCCAGCAGCCAGGCAAAGGGAGTCTATGGCTACACCTTC
TRBV27,NA,TRBJ1-2,NA,CASSTTGLGYGYTF,TGTGCCAGCAGTACTACAGGGTTGGGCTATGGCTACACCTTC
TRBV5-8,NA,TRBJ2-1,NA,CASSLDGSSYNEQFF,TGTGCCAGCAGCTTAGATGGAAGCTCCTACAATGAGCAGTTCTTC
TRBV4-3,NA,TRBJ1-1,NA,CASSQDRVSAEAFF,TGCGCCAGCAGCCAAGACAGGGTGTCGGCTGAAGCTTTCTTT
TRBV11-3,NA,TRBJ1-1,TRBD1,CASSFHDRGARSEAFF,TGTGCCAGCAGCTTTCATGACAGGGGCGCGAGATCTGAAGCTTTCTTT
TRBV7-9,NA,TRBJ2-4,NA,CASSPPPGKNIQYF,TGTGCCAGCAGCCCCCCGCCTGGGAAAAACATTCAGTACTTC
TRBV6-4,NA,TRBJ2-2,NA,CASSDGDTGELFF,TGTGCCAGCAGTGACGGGGACACCGGGGAGCTGTTTTTT
TRBV4-3,few,TRBJ2-7,NA,CASSQGEATYEQYF,TGCGCCAGCAGCCAAGGTGAAGCTACCTACGAGCAGTACTTC
TRBV12-5,NA,TRBJ2-5,NA,CASGLVGVGVETQYF,TGTGCTAGTGGTTTGGTGGGGGTGGGCGTGGAGACCCAGTACTTC
TRBV11-3,few,TRBJ2-7,NA,CASGLGTGYEQYF,TGTGCCAGCGGCCTGGGGACTGGTTACGAGCAGTACTTC
TRBV5-1,NA,TRBJ1-1,TRBD1,CASSHDRANTEAFF,TGCGCCAGCAGCCATGACAGGGCAAACACTGAAGCTTTCTTT
TRBV5-1,NA,TRBJ1-5,NA,CASRETDNQPQHF,TGCGCCAGCAGGGAAACAGACAATCAGCCCCAGCATTTT
TRBV30,NA,TRBJ2-7,NA,CAWSSTPYEQYF,TGTGCCTGGAGTTCGACCCCCTACGAGCAGTACTTC
TRBV7-8,NA,TRBJ2-3,NA,CASSFGYTDTQYF,TGTGCCAGCAGCTTCGGCTACACAGATACGCAGTATTTT
TRBV28,NA,TRBJ2-7,NA,CGTIGSLYEQYF,TGTGGCACTATCGGATCCCTCTACGAGCAGTACTTC
TRBV29-1,large,TRBJ1-1,NA,CSVEAPTGRGVEAFF,TGCAGCGTTGAAGCTCCAACAGGGAGGGGAGTTGAAGCTTTCTTT
TRBV4-2,NA,TRBJ2-7,NA,CASSQMIAGEQYF,TGTGCCAGCAGCCAAATGATCGCGGGGGAGCAGTACTTC
TRBV19,NA,TRBJ2-5,TRBD2,CASSMNRGVGDGTQYF,TGTGCCAGTAGTATGAACCGGGGGGTAGGAGATGGGACCCAGTACTTC
TRBV27,NA,TRBJ2-7,TRBD1,CASSLDRSAYEQYF,TGTGCCAGCAGTTTGGACAGGTCCGCCTACGAGCAGTACTTC
TRBV7-9,NA,TRBJ1-1,TRBD1,CASSLVAGGNTEAFF,TGTGCCAGCAGCTTAGTGGCAGGGGGGAACACTGAAGCTTTCTTT
TRBV4-3,NA,TRBJ2-7,TRBD1,CASSQDDTGAGYEQYF,TGCGCCAGCAGCCAAGATGATACAGGGGCCGGCTACGAGCAGTACTTC
TRBV2,once,TRBJ2-4,TRBD1,CASSVGQGNIQYF,TGTGCCAGCAGTGTAGGACAGGGAAACATTCAGTACTTC